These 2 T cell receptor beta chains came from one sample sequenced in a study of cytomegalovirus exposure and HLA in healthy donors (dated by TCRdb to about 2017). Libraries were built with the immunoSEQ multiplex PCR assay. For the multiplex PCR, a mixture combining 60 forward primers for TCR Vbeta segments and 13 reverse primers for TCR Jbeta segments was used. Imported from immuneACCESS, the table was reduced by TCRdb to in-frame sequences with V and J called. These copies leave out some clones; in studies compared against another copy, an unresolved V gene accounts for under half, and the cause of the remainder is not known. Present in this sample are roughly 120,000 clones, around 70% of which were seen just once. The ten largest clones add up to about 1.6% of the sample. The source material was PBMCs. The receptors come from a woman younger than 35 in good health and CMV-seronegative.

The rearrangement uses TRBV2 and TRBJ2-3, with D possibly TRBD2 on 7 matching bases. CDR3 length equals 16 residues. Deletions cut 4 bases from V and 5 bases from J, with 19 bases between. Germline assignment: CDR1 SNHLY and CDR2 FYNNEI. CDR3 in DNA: TGTGCCAGCAGTGGGAATGTAGGGGGGGCGGGAGATACGCAGTATTTT. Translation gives CASSGNVGGAGDTQYF.

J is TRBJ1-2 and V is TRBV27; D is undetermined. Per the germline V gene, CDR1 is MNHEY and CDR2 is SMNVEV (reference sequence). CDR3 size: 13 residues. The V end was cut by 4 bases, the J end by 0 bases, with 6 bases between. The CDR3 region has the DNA TGTGCCAGCAGTTCACTCACTAACTATGGCTACACCTTC. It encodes CASSSLTNYGYTF.